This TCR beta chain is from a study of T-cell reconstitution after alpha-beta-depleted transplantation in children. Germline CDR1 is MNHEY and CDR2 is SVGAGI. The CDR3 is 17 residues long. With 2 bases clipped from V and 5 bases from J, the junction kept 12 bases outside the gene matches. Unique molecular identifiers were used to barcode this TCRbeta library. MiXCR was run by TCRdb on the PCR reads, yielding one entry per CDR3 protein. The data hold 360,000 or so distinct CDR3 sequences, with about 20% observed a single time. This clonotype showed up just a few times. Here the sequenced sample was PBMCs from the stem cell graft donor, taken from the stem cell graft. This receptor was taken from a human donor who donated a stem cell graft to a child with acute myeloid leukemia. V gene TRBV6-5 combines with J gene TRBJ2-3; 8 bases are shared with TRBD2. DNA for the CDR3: TGTGCCAGCAGTTACCGGGGGGGGACAACACCCGGAGATACGCAGTATTTT. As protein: CASSYRGGTTPGDTQYF.